This TCR beta chain was captured in a study of CD8 T cells in Susac syndrome. Comment on this clonotype: The antigen is unknown.

Study-level points and caveats: It was acknowledged in the study that its TCR sequencing and HLA analysis involved a relatively small number of individuals.

High-throughput TCR beta sequencing covered peripheral CD8+ and CD4+ T cells. Healthy donors served as age- and sex-matched controls. Negative isolation was used for CD8+ and CD4+ T cells, and FACS enrichment was applied to TEMRA cells. Germline V lookup: CDR1 KGHDR, CDR2 SFDVKD. V was pared by 7 bases and J by 1 base, with 5 bases of the junction left unmatched. The CDR3 extends over 15 amino acids. About 0.45 to 1 ug RNA was reverse transcribed with random hexamers. TCRdb re-analysed the immunoSEQ multiplex PCR reads in MiXCR, keeping a single row per CDR3 protein. The table includes tens of thousands of distinct CDR3 sequences, 94% detected once.

This TCR was recovered from a human donor in good health. The chain recombines TRBV24-1 with TRBJ2-2; 7 bases line up with TRBD1. The source material was CD8+ T cells from PBMCs. The CDR3 DNA reads TGTGCCACCAGCCCGACAGGGCTGAACACCGGGGAGCTGTTTTTT. It translates to CATSPTGLNTGELFF.